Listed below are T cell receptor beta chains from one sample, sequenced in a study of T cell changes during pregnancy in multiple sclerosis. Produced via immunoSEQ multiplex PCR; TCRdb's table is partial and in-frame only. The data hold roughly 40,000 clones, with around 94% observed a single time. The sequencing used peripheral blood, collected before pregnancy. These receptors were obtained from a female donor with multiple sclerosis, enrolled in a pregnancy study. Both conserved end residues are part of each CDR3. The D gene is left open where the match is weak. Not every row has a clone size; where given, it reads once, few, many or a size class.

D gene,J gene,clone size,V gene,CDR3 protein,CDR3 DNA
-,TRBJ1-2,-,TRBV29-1,CSVEVGSYGYTF,TGCAGCGTTGAAGTGGGGAGCTATGGCTACACCTTC
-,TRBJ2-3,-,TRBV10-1,CASSGTTIADTQYF,TGCGCCAGCAGTGGGACTACCATCGCAGATACGCAGTATTTT
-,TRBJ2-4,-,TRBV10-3,CAISEGGNIQYF,TGTGCCATCAGTGAGGGCGGAAACATTCAGTACTTC
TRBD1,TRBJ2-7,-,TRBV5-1,CASSDGDSFYEQYF,TGCGCCAGCAGCGATGGGGACAGTTTTTACGAGCAGTACTTC
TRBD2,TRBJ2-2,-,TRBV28,CASSRTSGDTGELFF,TGTGCCAGCAGTCGGACTAGCGGAGACACCGGGGAGCTGTTTTTT
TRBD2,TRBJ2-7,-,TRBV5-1,CASSLVGAGAYEQYF,TGCGCCAGCAGCTTGGTAGGAGCGGGAGCGTACGAGCAGTACTTC
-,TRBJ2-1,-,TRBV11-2,CASSLGAGASYNEQFF,TGTGCCAGCAGCTTAGGGGCGGGCGCGTCCTACAATGAGCAGTTCTTC
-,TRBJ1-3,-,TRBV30,CAWSGSSGNTIYF,TGTGCCTGGAGTGGGAGTTCTGGAAACACCATATATTTT
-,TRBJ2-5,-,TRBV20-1,CSAIMRETQYF,TGCAGTGCTATAATGCGGGAGACCCAGTACTTC
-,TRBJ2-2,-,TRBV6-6,CASSYPSRVETGELFF,TGTGCCAGCAGTTACCCCTCCAGGGTTGAAACCGGGGAGCTGTTTTTT
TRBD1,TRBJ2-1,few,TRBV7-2,CASSLWDSNEQFF,TGTGCCAGCAGCTTATGGGACAGCAATGAGCAGTTCTTC
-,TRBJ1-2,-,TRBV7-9,CASSLEVAGAGYTF,TGTGCCAGCAGCTTAGAGGTGGCAGGGGCTGGCTACACCTTC
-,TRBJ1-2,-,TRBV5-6,CASSLATSGYGYTF,TGTGCCAGCAGCTTGGCGACAAGTGGGTATGGCTACACCTTC
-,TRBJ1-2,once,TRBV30,CAWSVSYGSGYTF,TGTGCCTGGAGTGTGTCCTACGGGAGCGGCTACACCTTC
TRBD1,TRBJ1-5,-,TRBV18,CASSRTGGPQHF,TGTGCCAGCTCGCGAACAGGGGGACCCCAGCATTTT
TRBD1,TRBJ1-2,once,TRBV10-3,CAISEPGQGDYGYTF,TGTGCCATCAGTGAACCGGGACAGGGAGACTATGGCTACACCTTC
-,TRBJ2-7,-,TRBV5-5,CASSLSPGYEQYF,TGTGCCAGCAGCTTGAGCCCGGGGTACGAGCAGTACTTC
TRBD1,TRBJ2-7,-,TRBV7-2,CASSEDRGLTKEYF,TGTGCCAGCAGCGAGGACAGGGGCCTAACGAAGGAGTACTTC
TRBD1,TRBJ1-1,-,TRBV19,CASSWDRGDSEAFF,TGTGCCAGTAGTTGGGACAGGGGGGACTCTGAAGCTTTCTTT
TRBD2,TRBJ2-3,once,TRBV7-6,CASSPSGTRDTQYF,TGTGCCAGCAGCCCTAGCGGGACGAGAGATACGCAGTATTTT
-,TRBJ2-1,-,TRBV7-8,CASSSFKAVHEQFF,TGTGCCAGCAGTTCCTTTAAAGCGGTCCATGAGCAGTTCTTC
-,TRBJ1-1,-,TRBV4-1,CASSQVGVTEAFF,TGCGCCAGCAGCCAAGTGGGAGTCACTGAAGCTTTCTTT
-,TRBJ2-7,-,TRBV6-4,CASSLEINREQYF,TGTGCCAGCAGTCTAGAAATAAATCGAGAGCAGTACTTC
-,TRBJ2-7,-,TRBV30,CAWSPQGVGNTYEQYF,TGTGCCTGGAGTCCCCAAGGGGTAGGGAATACCTACGAGCAGTACTTC
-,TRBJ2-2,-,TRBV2,CASSERTPTGELFF,TGTGCCAGCAGTGAACGGACTCCCACCGGGGAGCTGTTTTTT
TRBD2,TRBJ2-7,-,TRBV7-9,CASSALAGGTEQYF,TGTGCCAGCAGCGCGCTAGCGGGAGGGACCGAGCAGTACTTC
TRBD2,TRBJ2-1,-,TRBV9,CASSASGWTSGRGTYNEQFF,TGTGCCAGCAGCGCCAGTGGATGGACTAGCGGGAGGGGTACCTACAATGAGCAGTTCTTC
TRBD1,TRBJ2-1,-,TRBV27,CASSFARDRDPYNEQFF,TGTGCCAGCAGTTTCGCCCGGGACAGGGACCCTTACAATGAGCAGTTCTTC
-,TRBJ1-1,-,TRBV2,CASRKERMNTEAFF,TGTGCCAGCAGGAAGGAGCGGATGAACACTGAAGCTTTCTTT
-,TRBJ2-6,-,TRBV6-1,CASSEASGSGANVLTF,TGTGCCAGCAGTGAAGCTTCGGGGTCTGGGGCCAACGTCCTGACTTTC
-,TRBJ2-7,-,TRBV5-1,CASSRIGGEVAQQYF,TGCGCCAGCAGCCGAATTGGCGGAGAGGTGGCTCAGCAGTACTTC
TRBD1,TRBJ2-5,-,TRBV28,CASSRTGFETQYF,TGTGCCAGCAGCCGGACAGGGTTCGAGACCCAGTACTTC
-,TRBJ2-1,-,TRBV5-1,CASSFRPNEQFF,TGCGCCAGCAGCTTCCGTCCGAATGAGCAGTTCTTC
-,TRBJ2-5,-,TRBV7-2,CAASSLGGTQGETQYF,TGTGCCGCCTCAAGCCTGGGAGGAACTCAAGGGGAGACCCAGTACTTC
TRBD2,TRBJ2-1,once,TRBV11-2,CASSSVAGAYNEQFF,TGTGCCAGCAGCTCGGTAGCGGGTGCCTACAATGAGCAGTTCTTC
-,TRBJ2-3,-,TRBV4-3,CASSQDRVIDTQYF,TGCGCCAGCAGCCAAGACAGGGTCATAGATACGCAGTATTTT
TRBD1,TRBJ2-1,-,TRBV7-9,CASSSAVPGQGAPEQFF,TGTGCCAGCAGCTCCGCAGTCCCGGGACAGGGGGCGCCTGAGCAGTTCTTC
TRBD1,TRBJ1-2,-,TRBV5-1,CASSIGQGGQYGYTF,TGCGCCAGCAGCATAGGACAGGGCGGACAATATGGCTACACCTTC
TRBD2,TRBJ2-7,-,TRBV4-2,CASSGIGRKEQYF,TGTGCCAGCAGCGGGATCGGGAGGAAAGAGCAGTACTTC
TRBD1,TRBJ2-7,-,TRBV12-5,CASTGTGVVEQYF,TGTGCTAGTACCGGGACAGGGGTTGTCGAGCAGTACTTC
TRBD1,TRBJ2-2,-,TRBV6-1,CASSVRQGIGELFF,TGTGCCAGCAGTGTCCGACAGGGGATAGGGGAGCTGTTTTTT